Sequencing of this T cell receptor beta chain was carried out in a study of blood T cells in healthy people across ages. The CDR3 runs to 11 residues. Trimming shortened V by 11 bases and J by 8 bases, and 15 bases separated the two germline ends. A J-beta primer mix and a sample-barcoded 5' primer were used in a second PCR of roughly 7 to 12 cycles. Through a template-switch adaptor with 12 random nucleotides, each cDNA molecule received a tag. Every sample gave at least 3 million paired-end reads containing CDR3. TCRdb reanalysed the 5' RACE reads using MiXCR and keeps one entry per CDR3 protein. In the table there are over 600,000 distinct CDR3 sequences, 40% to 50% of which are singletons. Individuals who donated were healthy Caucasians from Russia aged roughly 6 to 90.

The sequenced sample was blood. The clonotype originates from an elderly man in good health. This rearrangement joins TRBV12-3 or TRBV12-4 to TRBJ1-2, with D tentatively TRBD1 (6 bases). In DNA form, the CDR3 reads TGTGCCGGGGGGGGCAGTGGAGGCTACACCTTC. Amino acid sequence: CAGGGSGGYTF.